The 25 T cell receptor beta chains listed next were all sequenced from one sample in a study of T-cell reconstitution after alpha-beta-depleted transplantation in children. The library targeted TCRbeta and was prepared with unique molecular identifiers. TCRdb recomputed calls from the PCR reads with MiXCR, one row per CDR3 protein. The sample carries fewer than 750,000 distinct CDR3 sequences, roughly 27% recorded once. The sample in question was PBMCs, obtained before TCRalphabeta/CD19-depleted stem cell transplant. These receptors came from a boy younger than two with Wiskott-Aldrich syndrome, due to receive a stem cell transplant.

V gene TRBV20-1 combines with J gene TRBJ2-1; no clear D. There are 11 residues in the CDR3. V was trimmed by 4 bases and J by 6 bases, leaving 7 bases between them. Germline V lookup: CDR1 DFQATT, CDR2 SNEGSKA (reference sequence). The CDR3 nucleotides are TGCAGTGCTATAGTTCGCAATGAGCAGTTCTTC. This encodes CSAIVRNEQFF.

The chain carries TRBV7-9 and TRBJ1-6; D unresolved. The ends were cut back, 0 bases at V and 7 bases at J, with 7 bases in the middle. The CDR3 loop spans 14 amino acids. Germline V gives CDR1 SEHNR, CDR2 FQNEAQ (reference sequence). The chain's CDR3 is CASSLAEGNSPLHF. For the CDR3, the DNA is TGTGCCAGCAGCTTAGCAGAAGGAAATTCACCCCTCCACTTT.

The V gene is TRBV7-2, the J gene TRBJ1-3; tentative D call: TRBD1 (6 bases). Trimming pared 2 bases from V and 7 bases from J, leaving 21 bases between. CDR1 is SGHTA, CDR2 FQGNSA, per germline. The CDR3 is 17 amino acids. CDR3 DNA: TGTGCCAGCAGCTTAAGCCTTCACAGGGTATCATTGAACACCATATATTTT. Encoded protein: CASSLSLHRVSLNTIYF. The variable domain in full, completed from reference TRBV7-2 and TRBJ1-3, reads GAGVSQSPSNKVTEKGKDVELRCDPISGHTALYWYRQSLGQGLEFLIYFQGNSAPDKSGLPSDRFSAERTGGSVSTLTIQRTQQEDSAVYLCASSLSLHRVSLNTIYFGEGSWLTVV.

The CDR3 sequence is CASSPGGTSGILGADTQYF. The CDR3 DNA is TGCGCCAGCAGCCCGGGGGGGACTAGCGGGATCCTCGGCGCAGATACGCAGTATTTT. This chain links TRBV5-1 with TRBJ2-3; 13 bases map to TRBD2. CDR1 and CDR2 (germline): SGHRS, YFSETQ. This CDR3 has 19 amino acids. V lost 4 bases and J lost 4; bases outside the gene matches: 15. The entire variable domain, with the rest obtained from reference TRBV5-1 and TRBJ2-3, is as follows: KAGVTQTPRYLIKTRGQQVTLSCSPISGHRSVSWYQQTPGQGLQFLFEYFSETQRNKGNFPGRFSGRQFSNSRSEMNVSTLELGDSALYLCASSPGGTSGILGADTQYFGPGTRLTVL.

The V and J genes are TRBV12-3 or TRBV12-4 and TRBJ1-1, with D uncertain. CDR3 length: 12 amino acids. The V gene lost 6 bases and the J gene lost 1 base, with 6 bases spanning the gap. Here the CDR3 reads CASRGGNTEAFF. CDR3 coding DNA: TGTGCCAGCAGGGGCGGGAACACTGAAGCTTTCTTT.

The chain combines TRBV12-3 or TRBV12-4 with TRBJ2-1; TRBD2 aligns across 12 bases. The V gene end was trimmed by 7 bases and the J gene end by 7 bases; junction bases not matched to a gene: 5. This CDR3 spans 14 amino acids. The CDR3 DNA sequence: TGTGCCAGCACAAACGGACTAGCGGGGAATGAGCAGTTCTTC. Amino acid sequence: CASTNGLAGNEQFF.

The CDR3 sequence: CASSLDGGRDYGYTF. The CDR3 DNA follows: TGCGCCAGCAGCTTGGATGGTGGAAGGGACTATGGCTACACCTTC. This chain uses TRBV5-1 with TRBJ1-2; D unclear. V was pared by 0 bases and J by 3 bases, with 12 bases between. The CDR3 has 15 amino acids. Germline CDR1 SGHRS, CDR2 YFSETQ. Using reference TRBV5-1 and TRBJ1-2 for the parts outside the CDR3, the full variable domain is KAGVTQTPRYLIKTRGQQVTLSCSPISGHRSVSWYQQTPGQGLQFLFEYFSETQRNKGNFPGRFSGRQFSNSRSEMNVSTLELGDSALYLCASSLDGGRDYGYTFGSGTRLTVV.

The table lists this clonotype with a few counts. V usage is TRBV29-1 and J usage is TRBJ2-1; 8 nucleotides match TRBD1. The CDR3 runs 14 residues. Losses at the gene ends were 2 bases for V and 3 bases for J; bases not matched to a gene: 3. Germline-derived CDR1 and CDR2 are SQVTM and ANQGSEA. This CDR3 is CSVERTGNYNEQFF. CDR3 nucleotides: TGCAGCGTTGAACGGACAGGGAACTACAATGAGCAGTTCTTC.

This clonotype has more than one count but fewer than ten. This chain connects TRBV18 to TRBJ2-5; 7 positions agree with TRBD1. V lost 5 bases to trimming and J lost 3 bases; unmatched junction nucleotides: 0. Germline V gene lookup returns CDR1 KGHSH and CDR2 LQKENI. The CDR3 loop spans 12 amino acids. CDR3 region: CASSTGEETQYF. The CDR3 nucleotides read TGTGCCAGCTCAACAGGGGAAGAGACCCAGTACTTC.

This clonotype has only a few counts. The rearrangement links TRBV20-1 to TRBJ2-7; TRBD2 aligns across 8 bases. J was trimmed by 5 bases and V by 3 bases; bases with no gene match: 12. The CDR3 is made up of 15 amino acids. The germline CDR1 and CDR2 sequences are DFQATT and SNEGSKA (reference sequence). CDR3 sequence: CSASYPSGLGHEQYF. The CDR3 DNA reads TGCAGTGCTAGTTATCCCTCGGGACTAGGCCACGAGCAGTACTTC.

The genes are TRBV7-8 and TRBJ1-3; maybe TRBD1 (5 bases). The ends were cut back, 5 bases at V and 0 bases at J, with 14 bases in the middle. Germline V gene lookup returns CDR1 SGHVS and CDR2 FQNEAQ. The CDR3 loop spans 16 amino acids. In nucleotides, the CDR3 is TGTGCCAGCAGCCGCGGGGGGACCAACTCTGGAAACACCATATATTTT. Protein sequence: CASSRGGTNSGNTIYF.

This clonotype was counted between two and nine times. The chain uses TRBV18 and TRBJ1-3; 8 bases are shared with TRBD1. The V gene's germline CDR1 is KGHSH and CDR2 LQKENI. This CDR3 comprises 15 residues. Trimming took 2 bases from V and 2 from J; bases not matched to a gene: 2. The CDR3 sequence is CASSPSTGAGNTIYF. CDR3 bases: TGTGCCAGCTCACCATCGACAGGGGCTGGAAACACCATATATTTT.

The genes are TRBV12-3 or TRBV12-4 and TRBJ2-7; tentatively, D is TRBD1 (5 bases). The V end was cut by 5 bases, the J end by 6 bases, with 17 bases between. This CDR3 contains 14 residues. CDR3: CASSPWGSASEQYF. Written as DNA, the CDR3 is TGTGCCAGCAGTCCCTGGGGCAGCGCCAGCGAGCAGTACTTC.

This clonotype was detected a few times. V and J are TRBV6-1 and TRBJ1-1, with D perhaps matching TRBD1 (5 bases). Trimming removed 5 bases from V and 3 bases from J, with 13 bases in between. The CDR3 sequence is 14 residues long. Germline assignment: CDR1 MNHNS and CDR2 SASEGT. CDR3 DNA: TGTGCCAGCAGTCCCAGGGCTTTTGACACTGAAGCTTTCTTT. This sequence encodes CASSPRAFDTEAFF.

As for this clonotype: Here the CDR3 omits its conserved ending phenylalanine or tryptophan, so a read error is the likely source. V is TRBV25-1 and J is TRBJ2-6; no firm D call. CDR1 and CDR2 from the germline V gene are MGHDK and SYGVNS. Trimming took 6 bases from V and 2 from J, leaving 11 bases between them. The CDR3 has 15 residues. CDR3 in amino acids: CASSQGNPGANVLTS. DNA for the CDR3: TGTGCCAGCAGCCAAGGGAATCCTGGGGCCAACGTCCTGACTTCC.

The J gene is TRBJ1-2, the V gene TRBV20-1; maybe TRBD1 (5 bases). The CDR3 has 12 amino acids. The germline V gene encodes CDR1 DFQATT and CDR2 SNEGSKA (reference sequence). The V end was cut by 6 bases, the J end by 8 bases, with 16 bases between. The CDR3 sequence is CSAWEGLSGYTF. CDR3 DNA sequence: TGCAGTGCCTGGGAGGGGCTGAGCGGCTACACCTTC.

The sample holds a few counts of this clonotype. The chain has TRBV5-1 and TRBJ2-5; TRBD2 aligns across 8 bases. V was clipped by 0 bases and J by 1 base; unmatched bases: 5. The CDR3 loop spans 16 amino acids. From germline, CDR1 is SGHRS and CDR2 YFSETQ. The CDR3 region is CASSLGASGSQETQYF. The CDR3 DNA follows: TGCGCCAGCAGCTTGGGGGCTAGCGGGTCCCAAGAGACCCAGTACTTC.

The chain couples TRBV4-3 to TRBJ2-2, with 7 nucleotides matching TRBD2. This CDR3 is 17 amino acids long. Germline CDR1 is LGHNA and CDR2 is YSLEER. J was trimmed by 7 bases and V by 1 base; bases with no gene match: 12. The CDR3 region is CASSQVFQRDLGGELFF. For the CDR3, the DNA is TGCGCCAGCAGCCAAGTATTCCAGCGGGACCTCGGCGGGGAGCTGTTTTTT.

As regards this clonotype: One end of the junction is discordant with germline, which a read error may explain. V and J are TRBV15 and TRBJ2-1; TRBD2 aligns across 12 bases. CDR1 and CDR2 (germline): LNHNV, YYDKDF (reference sequence). The length of the CDR3 is 16 residues. The CDR3 sequence: CATSRASGRAYNEQFF. CDR3 DNA: TGTGCCACCAGCAGGGCTAGCGGGAGGGCCTATAATGAGCAGTTCTTC.

The J gene is TRBJ2-5, the V gene TRBV7-2; D perhaps matches TRBD1 (5 bases). CDR1 and CDR2 from the germline V gene are SGHTA and FQGNSA. With 1 base removed from V and 2 bases from J, the gap between germline ends came to 14 bases. The length of the CDR3 is 16 residues. This CDR3 reads CASSLVAGLAQETQYF. DNA of the CDR3: TGTGCCAGCAGCTTAGTGGCAGGGTTGGCACAAGAGACCCAGTACTTC.

Only a few counts were recorded for this clonotype. The rearrangement uses TRBV29-1 and TRBJ2-2, with 12 nucleotides matching TRBD2. The germline gives CDR1 SQVTM, CDR2 ANQGSEA. The CDR3 has 15 amino acids. The V and J ends lost 7 bases and 4 bases, in that order; junction bases with no gene match: 7. The CDR3 is CSAAGTSGSTGELFF. The CDR3 DNA is TGCAGCGCCGCGGGGACTAGCGGGTCCACCGGGGAGCTGTTTTTT.

At least ten counts were recorded for this clonotype. The chain recombines TRBV28 with TRBJ2-7; unclear D gene. The CDR3 totals 11 residues. Trimming left V 5 bases short and J 3 bases short, with 5 bases between. Germline V gives CDR1 MDHEN, CDR2 SYDVKM. The CDR3 spells CASSPLYEQYF. CDR3 DNA sequence: TGTGCCAGCAGTCCCCTCTACGAGCAGTACTTC.

V gene TRBV7-2 combines with J gene TRBJ2-1, with 9 nucleotides matching TRBD2. Trimming removed 4 bases from V and 14 bases from J; junction bases left unmatched: 9. This CDR3 comprises 13 residues. From germline, CDR1 is SGHTA and CDR2 FQGNSA. CDR3: CASSSPFSGSEFF. Here the CDR3 DNA reads TGTGCCAGCAGCTCACCGTTTAGCGGGAGCGAGTTCTTC.

This clonotype was recorded a few times. The chain couples TRBV5-1 to TRBJ2-7; the match to TRBD1 covers 10 bases. The CDR3 has 14 residues. V gave up 2 bases and J gave up 6 bases; unmatched junction bases: 5. The germline V gene encodes CDR1 SGHRS and CDR2 YFSETQ. The CDR3 DNA reads TGCGCCAGCAGCTTTGGGACAGGGGCAGCCGAGCAGTACTTC. It yields the protein CASSFGTGAAEQYF.

This clonotype was observed a few times. The chain employs TRBV12-3 or TRBV12-4 and TRBJ2-7; possibly TRBD1 or TRBD2 for D (9 bases each). The CDR3 length is 14 residues. The V end lost 6 bases, the J end lost 3 bases, and 15 bases lay between the germline ends. The CDR3 coding sequence is TGTGCCAGCAGGCGGGGGGGACAGGGCTACGAGCAGTACTTC. As protein: CASRRGGQGYEQYF.